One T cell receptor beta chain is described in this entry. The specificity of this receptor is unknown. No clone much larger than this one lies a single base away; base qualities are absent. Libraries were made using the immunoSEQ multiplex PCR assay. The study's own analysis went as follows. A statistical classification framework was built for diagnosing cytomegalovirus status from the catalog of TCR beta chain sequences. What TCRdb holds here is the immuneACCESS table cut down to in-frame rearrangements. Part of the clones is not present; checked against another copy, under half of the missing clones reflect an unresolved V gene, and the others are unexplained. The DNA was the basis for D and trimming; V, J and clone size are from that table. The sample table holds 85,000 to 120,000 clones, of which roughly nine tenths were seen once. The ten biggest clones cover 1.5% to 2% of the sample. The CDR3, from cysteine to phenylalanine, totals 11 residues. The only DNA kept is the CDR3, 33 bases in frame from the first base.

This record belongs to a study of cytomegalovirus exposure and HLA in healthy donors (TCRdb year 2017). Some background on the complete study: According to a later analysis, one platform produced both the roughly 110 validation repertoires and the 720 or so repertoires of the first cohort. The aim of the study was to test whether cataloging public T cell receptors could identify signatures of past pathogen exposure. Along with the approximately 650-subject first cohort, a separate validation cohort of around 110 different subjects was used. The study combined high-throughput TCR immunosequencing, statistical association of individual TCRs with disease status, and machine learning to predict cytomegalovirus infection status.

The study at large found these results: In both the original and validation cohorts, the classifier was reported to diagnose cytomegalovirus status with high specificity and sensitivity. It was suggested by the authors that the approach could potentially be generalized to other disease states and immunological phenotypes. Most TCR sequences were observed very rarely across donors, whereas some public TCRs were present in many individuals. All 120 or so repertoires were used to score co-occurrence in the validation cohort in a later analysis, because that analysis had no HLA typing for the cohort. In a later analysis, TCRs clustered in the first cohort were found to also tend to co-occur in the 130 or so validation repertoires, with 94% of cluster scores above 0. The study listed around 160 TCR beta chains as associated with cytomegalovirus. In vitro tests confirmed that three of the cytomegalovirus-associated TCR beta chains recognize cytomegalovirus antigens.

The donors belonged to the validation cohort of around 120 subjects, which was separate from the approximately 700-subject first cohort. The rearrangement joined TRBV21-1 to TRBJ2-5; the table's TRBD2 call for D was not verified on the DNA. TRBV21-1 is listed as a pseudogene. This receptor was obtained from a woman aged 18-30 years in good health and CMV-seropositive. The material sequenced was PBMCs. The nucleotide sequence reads TGTGCCTGGTGGGGGGAGGAGACCCAGTACTTC. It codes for CAWWGEETQYF.